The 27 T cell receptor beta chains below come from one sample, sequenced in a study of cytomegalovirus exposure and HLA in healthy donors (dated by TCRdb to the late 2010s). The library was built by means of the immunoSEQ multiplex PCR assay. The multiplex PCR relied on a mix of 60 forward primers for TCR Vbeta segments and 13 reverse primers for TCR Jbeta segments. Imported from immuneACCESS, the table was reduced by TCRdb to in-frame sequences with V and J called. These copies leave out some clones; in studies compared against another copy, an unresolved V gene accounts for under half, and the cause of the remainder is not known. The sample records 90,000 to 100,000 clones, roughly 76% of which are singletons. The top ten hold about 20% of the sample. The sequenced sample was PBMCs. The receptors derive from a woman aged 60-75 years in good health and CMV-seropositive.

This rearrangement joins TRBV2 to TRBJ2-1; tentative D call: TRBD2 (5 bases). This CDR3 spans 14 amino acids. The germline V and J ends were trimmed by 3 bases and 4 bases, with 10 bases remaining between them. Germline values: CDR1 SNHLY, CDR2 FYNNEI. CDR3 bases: TGTGCCAGCAGTGATAACGGGGATTACAATGAGCAGTTCTTC. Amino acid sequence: CASSDNGDYNEQFF. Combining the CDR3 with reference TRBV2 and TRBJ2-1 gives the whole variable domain EPEVTQTPSHQVTQMGQEVILRCVPISNHLYFYWYRQILGQKVEFLVSFYNNEISEKSEIFDDQFSVERPDGSNFTLKIRSTKLEDSAMYFCASSDNGDYNEQFFGPGTRLTVL.

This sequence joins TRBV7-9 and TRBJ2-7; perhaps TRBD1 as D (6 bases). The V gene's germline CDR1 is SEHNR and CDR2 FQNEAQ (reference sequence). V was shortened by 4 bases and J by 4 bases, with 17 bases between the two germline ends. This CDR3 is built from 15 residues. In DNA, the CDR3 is TGTGCCAGCAGCTACCGGGACACCAAGTCGTACGAGCAGTACTTC. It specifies CASSYRDTKSYEQYF.

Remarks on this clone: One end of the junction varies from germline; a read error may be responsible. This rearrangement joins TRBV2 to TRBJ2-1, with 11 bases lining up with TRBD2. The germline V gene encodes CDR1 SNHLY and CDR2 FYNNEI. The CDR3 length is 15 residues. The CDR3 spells CASREGTSGYNEQFF. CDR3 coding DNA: TGTGCCAGCAGGGAAGGGACTAGCGGCTACAATGAGCAGTTCTTC.

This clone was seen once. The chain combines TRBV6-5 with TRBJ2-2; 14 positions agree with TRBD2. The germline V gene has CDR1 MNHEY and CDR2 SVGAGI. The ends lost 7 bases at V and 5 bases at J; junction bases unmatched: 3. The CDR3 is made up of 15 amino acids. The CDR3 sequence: CASIGTSGRTGELFF. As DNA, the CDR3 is TGTGCCAGCATCGGGACTAGCGGGAGAACCGGGGAGCTGTTTTTT.

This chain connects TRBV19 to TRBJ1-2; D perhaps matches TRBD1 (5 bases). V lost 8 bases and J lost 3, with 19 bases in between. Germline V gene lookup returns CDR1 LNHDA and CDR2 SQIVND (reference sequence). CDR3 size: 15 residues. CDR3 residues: CASQKRGSSDYGYTF. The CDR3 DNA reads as TGTGCCAGTCAAAAGCGGGGCTCCTCGGACTATGGCTACACCTTC.

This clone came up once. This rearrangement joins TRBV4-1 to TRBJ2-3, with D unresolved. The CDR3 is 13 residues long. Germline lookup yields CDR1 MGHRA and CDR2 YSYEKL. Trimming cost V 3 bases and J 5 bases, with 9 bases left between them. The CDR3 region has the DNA TGCGCCAGCAGCCACGCTCGACTAGATACGCAGTATTTT. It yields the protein CASSHARLDTQYF.

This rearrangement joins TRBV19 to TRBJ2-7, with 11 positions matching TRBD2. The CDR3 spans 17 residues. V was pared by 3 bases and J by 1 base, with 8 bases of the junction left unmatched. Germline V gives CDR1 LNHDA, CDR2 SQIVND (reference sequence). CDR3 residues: CASSITLAGGRSYEQYF. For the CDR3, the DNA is TGTGCCAGTAGTATTACATTAGCGGGAGGGAGGTCCTACGAGCAGTACTTC.

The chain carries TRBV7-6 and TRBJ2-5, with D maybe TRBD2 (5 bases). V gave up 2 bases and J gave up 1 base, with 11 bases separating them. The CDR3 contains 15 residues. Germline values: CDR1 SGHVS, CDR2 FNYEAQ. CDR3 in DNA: TGTGCCAGCAGCTTAACGAGACTAACCCAAGAGACCCAGTACTTC. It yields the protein CASSLTRLTQETQYF.

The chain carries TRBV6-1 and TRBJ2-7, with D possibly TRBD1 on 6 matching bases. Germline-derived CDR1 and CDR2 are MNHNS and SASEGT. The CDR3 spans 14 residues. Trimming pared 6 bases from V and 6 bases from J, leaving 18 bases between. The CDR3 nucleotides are TGTGCCAGCAGCGAATACACAGGGTTCCGCGAGCAGTACTTC. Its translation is CASSEYTGFREQYF.

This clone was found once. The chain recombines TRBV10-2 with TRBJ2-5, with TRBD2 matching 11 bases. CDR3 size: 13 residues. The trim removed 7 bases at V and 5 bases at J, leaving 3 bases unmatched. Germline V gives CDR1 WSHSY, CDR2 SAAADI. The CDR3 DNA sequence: TGCGCCAGCAAACTAGCGGGAGAGGAGACCCAGTACTTC. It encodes CASKLAGEETQYF.

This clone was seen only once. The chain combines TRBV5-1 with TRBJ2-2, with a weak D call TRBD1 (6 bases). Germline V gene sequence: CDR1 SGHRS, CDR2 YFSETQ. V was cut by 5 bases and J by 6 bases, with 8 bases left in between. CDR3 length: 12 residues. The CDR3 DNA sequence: TGCGCCAGCAGAGAGGGGGCCGGGGAGCTGTTTTTT. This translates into CASREGAGELFF.

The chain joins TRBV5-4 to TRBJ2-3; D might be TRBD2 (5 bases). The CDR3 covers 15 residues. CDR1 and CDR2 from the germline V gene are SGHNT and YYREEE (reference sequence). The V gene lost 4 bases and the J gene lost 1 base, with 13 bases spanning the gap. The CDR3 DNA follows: TGTGCCAGCAGCCCCACCAGCGGCCGCACAGATACGCAGTATTTT. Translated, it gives CASSPTSGRTDTQYF.

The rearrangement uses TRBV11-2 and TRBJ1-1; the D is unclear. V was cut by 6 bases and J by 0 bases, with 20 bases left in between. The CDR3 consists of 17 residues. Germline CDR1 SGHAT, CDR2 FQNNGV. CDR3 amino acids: CASSNLGKSGMNTEAFF. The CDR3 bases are TGTGCCAGCAGTAACCTCGGGAAATCGGGTATGAACACTGAAGCTTTCTTT.

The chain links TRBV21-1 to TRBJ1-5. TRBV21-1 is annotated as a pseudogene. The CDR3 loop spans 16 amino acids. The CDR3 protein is CASRRPSTNSNQPQHF. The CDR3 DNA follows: TGTGCCAGCAGAAGACCTAGCACCAATAGCAATCAGCCCCAGCATTTT.

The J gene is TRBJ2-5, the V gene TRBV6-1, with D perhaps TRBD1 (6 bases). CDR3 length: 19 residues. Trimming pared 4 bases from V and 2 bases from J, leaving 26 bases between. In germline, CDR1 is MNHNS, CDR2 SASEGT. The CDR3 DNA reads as TGTGCCAGCAGTGTTCAACCGAGGTTGGTAGGGGGTACTCAAGAGACCCAGTACTTC. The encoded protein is CASSVQPRLVGGTQETQYF.

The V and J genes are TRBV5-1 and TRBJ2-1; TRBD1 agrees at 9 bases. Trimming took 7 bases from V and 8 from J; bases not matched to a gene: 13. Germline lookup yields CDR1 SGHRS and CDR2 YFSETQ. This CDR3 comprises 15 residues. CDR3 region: CASGTGLGIRDEQFF. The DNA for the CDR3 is TGCGCCAGCGGGACAGGGTTGGGCATTAGGGATGAGCAGTTCTTC.

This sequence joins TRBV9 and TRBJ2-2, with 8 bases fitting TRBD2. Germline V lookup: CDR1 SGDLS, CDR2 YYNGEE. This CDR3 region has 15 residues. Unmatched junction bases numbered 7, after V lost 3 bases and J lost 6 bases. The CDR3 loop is CASSAGGGSAGELFF. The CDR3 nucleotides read TGTGCCAGCAGCGCCGGGGGGGGGTCAGCCGGGGAGCTGTTTTTT.

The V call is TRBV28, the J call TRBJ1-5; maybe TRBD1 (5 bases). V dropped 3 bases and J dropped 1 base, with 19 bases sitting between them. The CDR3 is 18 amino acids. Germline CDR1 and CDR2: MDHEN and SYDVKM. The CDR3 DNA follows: TGTGCCAGCAGTTTGTGGATCTATGGGCGGGACAGCAATCAGCCCCAGCATTTT. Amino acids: CASSLWIYGRDSNQPQHF.

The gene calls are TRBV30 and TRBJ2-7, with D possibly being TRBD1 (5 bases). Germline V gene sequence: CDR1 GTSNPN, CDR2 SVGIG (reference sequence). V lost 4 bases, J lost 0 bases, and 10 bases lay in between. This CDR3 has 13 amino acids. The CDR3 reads CAWTDTSSYEQYF. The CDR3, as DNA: TGTGCCTGGACGGACACCTCCTCCTACGAGCAGTACTTC.

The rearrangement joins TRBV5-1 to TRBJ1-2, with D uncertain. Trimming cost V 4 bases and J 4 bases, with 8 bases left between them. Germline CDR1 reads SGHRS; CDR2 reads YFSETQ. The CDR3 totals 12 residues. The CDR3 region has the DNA TGCGCCAGCAGCGAGGAGCCCTATGGCTACACCTTC. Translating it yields CASSEEPYGYTF. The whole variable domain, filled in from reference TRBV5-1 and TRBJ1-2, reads KAGVTQTPRYLIKTRGQQVTLSCSPISGHRSVSWYQQTPGQGLQFLFEYFSETQRNKGNFPGRFSGRQFSNSRSEMNVSTLELGDSALYLCASSEEPYGYTFGSGTRLTVV.

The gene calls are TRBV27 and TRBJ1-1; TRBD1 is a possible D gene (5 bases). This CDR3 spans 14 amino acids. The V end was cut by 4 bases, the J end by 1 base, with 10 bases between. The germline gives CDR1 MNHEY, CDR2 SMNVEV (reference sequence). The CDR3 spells CASSSLTANTEAFF. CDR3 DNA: TGTGCCAGCAGTTCTCTGACAGCGAACACTGAAGCTTTCTTT.

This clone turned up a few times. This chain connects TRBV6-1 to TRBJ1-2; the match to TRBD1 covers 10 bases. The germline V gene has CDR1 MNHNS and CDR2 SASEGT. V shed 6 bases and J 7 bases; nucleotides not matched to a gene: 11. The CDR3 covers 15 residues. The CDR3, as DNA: TGTGCCAGCAGAGTCCCGGGACAGGGGCAGGGTGGCTACACCTTC. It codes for CASRVPGQGQGGYTF.

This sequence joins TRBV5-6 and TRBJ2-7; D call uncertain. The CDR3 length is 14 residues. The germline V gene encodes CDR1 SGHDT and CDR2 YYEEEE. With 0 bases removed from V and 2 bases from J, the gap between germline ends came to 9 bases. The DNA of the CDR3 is TGTGCCAGCAGCTTGGACGGGTTGGCCTACGAGCAGTACTTC. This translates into CASSLDGLAYEQYF.

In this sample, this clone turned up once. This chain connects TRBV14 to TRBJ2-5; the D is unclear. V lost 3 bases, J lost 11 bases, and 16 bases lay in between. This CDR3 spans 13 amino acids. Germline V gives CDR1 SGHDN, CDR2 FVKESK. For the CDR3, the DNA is TGTGCCAGCAGCCAGTACAGTTGGTCTGAGCAGTACTTC. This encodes CASSQYSWSEQYF.

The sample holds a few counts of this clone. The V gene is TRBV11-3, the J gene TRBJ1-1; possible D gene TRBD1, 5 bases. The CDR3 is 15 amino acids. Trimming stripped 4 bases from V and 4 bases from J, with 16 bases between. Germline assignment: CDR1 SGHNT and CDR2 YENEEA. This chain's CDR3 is CASSSGGGRGTEAFF. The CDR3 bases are TGTGCCAGCAGCTCCGGGGGTGGGCGAGGCACTGAAGCTTTCTTT.

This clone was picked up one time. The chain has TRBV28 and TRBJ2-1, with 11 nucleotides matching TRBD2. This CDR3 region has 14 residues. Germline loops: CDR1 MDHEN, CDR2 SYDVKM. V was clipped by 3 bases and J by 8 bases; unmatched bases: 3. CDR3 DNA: TGTGCCAGCAGTTTCCCACTAGCGGGAGATGAGCAGTTCTTC. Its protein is CASSFPLAGDEQFF.

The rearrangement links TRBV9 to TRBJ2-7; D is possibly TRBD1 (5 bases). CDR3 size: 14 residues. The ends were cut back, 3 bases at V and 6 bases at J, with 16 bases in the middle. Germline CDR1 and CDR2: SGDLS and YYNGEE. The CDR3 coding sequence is TGTGCCAGCAGCGGATCAAGTGCCAGGGCCGAGCAGTACTTC. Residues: CASSGSSARAEQYF. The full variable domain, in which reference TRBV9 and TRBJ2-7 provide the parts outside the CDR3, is DSGVTQTPKHLITATGQRVTLRCSPRSGDLSVYWYQQSLDQGLQFLIQYYNGEERAKGNILERFSAQQFPDLHSELNLSSLELGDSALYFCASSGSSARAEQYFGPGTRLTVT.